Listed below are T cell receptor beta chains from one sample, sequenced in a study of sequential checkpoint blockade in melanoma. Sequencing used immunoSEQ multiplex PCR; TCRdb keeps in-frame clones, though not all of them. Of fewer than 20,000 clones listed, 72% were seen once; the top ten hold 20% to 25%. Source: CD8+ T cells sorted from blood (inferred from file names), taken from a patient given nivolumab and ipilimumab in sequence. The receptors derive from a human donor with melanoma. Both conserved end residues are part of each CDR3. A D gene is named only where the DNA matches it firmly. Not every row has a clone size; where given, it reads once, few, many or a size class.

V	J	D	size	CDR3	DNA
TRBV19	TRBJ2-7	.	.	CASSQPVAGLYEQYF	TGTGCCAGTAGTCAGCCCGTCGCAGGCCTTTACGAGCAGTACTTC
TRBV7-9	TRBJ2-7	.	.	CASSPQGLSSYEQYF	TGTGCCAGCAGCCCCCAGGGCTTAAGCTCCTACGAGCAGTACTTC
TRBV5-6	TRBJ2-3	.	.	CASSLELTDTQYF	TGTGCCAGCAGCTTAGAACTCACAGATACGCAGTATTTT
TRBV7-9	TRBJ2-7	TRBD1	.	CASSLDPTGVEQYF	TGTGCCAGCAGCTTAGACCCCACAGGGGTCGAGCAGTACTTC
TRBV7-6	TRBJ1-2	.	.	CASSPSLSASGYGYTF	TGTGCCAGCAGCCCTTCCTTATCGGCTTCGGGCTATGGCTACACCTTC
TRBV28	TRBJ2-1	.	few	CASTTPAGEQFF	TGTGCCAGCACTACTCCAGCGGGTGAGCAGTTCTTC
TRBV7-6	TRBJ2-6	TRBD1	.	CASSLQGASSGANVLTF	TGTGCCAGCAGCTTACAGGGGGCCAGCTCTGGGGCCAACGTCCTGACTTTC
TRBV7-9	TRBJ1-2	TRBD1	.	CASSSGQGGGYTF	TGTGCCAGCAGCTCGGGACAGGGTGGCGGCTACACCTTC
TRBV7-9	TRBJ1-3	.	.	CASSPRRADTIYF	TGTGCCAGCAGCCCCCGCAGGGCGGACACCATATATTTT
TRBV4-1	TRBJ1-2	.	.	CASSQLSPALDYGYTF	TGCGCCAGCAGCCAATTATCCCCCGCTTTAGACTATGGCTACACCTTC
TRBV7-9	TRBJ2-7	TRBD2	.	CASSAGLASYEQYF	TGTGCCAGCAGCGCGGGACTAGCGAGCTACGAGCAGTACTTC
TRBV7-9	TRBJ1-1	.	.	CASSLGPGWREAFF	TGTGCCAGCAGCTTAGGGCCAGGGTGGAGAGAAGCTTTCTTT
TRBV9	TRBJ2-7	.	once	CASSGSHGRSYEQYF	TGTGCCAGCAGCGGAAGTCATGGGCGATCCTACGAGCAGTACTTC
TRBV15	TRBJ2-7	.	.	CATSRDSRYEQYF	TGTGCCACCAGCAGAGATTCCCGCTACGAGCAGTACTTC
TRBV10-2	TRBJ2-7	TRBD1	.	CASSGGLMGQGAIEQYF	TGCGCCAGCAGTGGAGGCCTGATGGGACAGGGGGCTATCGAGCAGTACTTC
TRBV7-9	TRBJ1-2	.	few	CASSLGSGANYGYTF	TGTGCCAGCAGCTTAGGTTCGGGAGCTAACTATGGCTACACCTTC
TRBV9	TRBJ2-7	TRBD2	.	CASSPRGGTYEQYF	TGTGCCAGCAGTCCCCGGGGGGGAACCTACGAGCAGTACTTC
TRBV9	TRBJ1-1	TRBD1	.	CASSSGQGVTTEAFF	TGTGCCAGCAGCTCGGGACAGGGAGTAACCACTGAAGCTTTCTTT
TRBV2	TRBJ2-1	TRBD2	.	CASSEEGLTRGVYNEQFF	TGTGCCAGCAGTGAAGAAGGGTTAACGCGGGGGGTGTACAATGAGCAGTTCTTC
TRBV27	TRBJ2-7	TRBD2	.	CASSYRLAHYEQYF	TGTGCCAGCAGTTATAGACTAGCTCACTACGAGCAGTACTTC
TRBV11-2	TRBJ1-1	TRBD1	.	CASSLGYRGRGEAFF	TGTGCCAGCAGCTTAGGGTACAGGGGGCGCGGTGAAGCTTTCTTT
TRBV6-4	TRBJ1-1	.	few	CASSYVANTEAFF	TGTGCCAGCAGTTACGTGGCGAACACTGAAGCTTTCTTT
TRBV10-2	TRBJ2-7	.	.	CASSVLSSYEQYF	TGCGCCAGCAGTGTTTTGAGCTCCTACGAGCAGTACTTC
TRBV7-9	TRBJ1-2	.	.	CASSAGYYGYTF	TGTGCCAGCAGCGCGGGGTACTATGGCTACACCTTC
TRBV10-3	TRBJ2-7	TRBD1	once	CAISGTGVPYEQYF	TGTGCCATCAGTGGGACAGGGGTGCCCTACGAGCAGTACTTC
TRBV7-8	TRBJ1-6	TRBD1	.	CASSTGTALWAPLHF	TGTGCCAGCAGCACGGGGACAGCCCTTTGGGCACCCCTCCACTTT
TRBV9	TRBJ1-6	TRBD1	.	CASSGTGENNSPLHF	TGTGCCAGCAGCGGGACAGGAGAGAATAATTCACCCCTCCACTTT
TRBV9	TRBJ1-6	.	.	CASSTKGTPDSPLHF	TGTGCCAGCAGCACAAAGGGGACTCCCGATTCACCCCTCCACTTT
TRBV10-3	TRBJ2-7	.	.	CAISVLGGTGQTYEQYF	TGTGCCATCAGTGTATTGGGGGGGACAGGCCAGACCTACGAGCAGTACTTC
TRBV10-2	TRBJ2-7	TRBD1	.	CASSLGTGEDEQYF	TGCGCCAGCAGCCTCGGGACAGGGGAGGACGAGCAGTACTTC